This T cell receptor (beta chain) was recorded in a study of patients and donors after allogeneic stem cell transplantation. TCRdb called the RT-PCR reads again in MiXCR, with one record for every CDR3 protein. Of around 150,000 distinct CDR3 sequences listed, approximately 35% are singletons. The CDR3 has 17 amino acids. The V gene's germline CDR1 is SEHNR and CDR2 FQNEAQ (reference sequence). Trimming removed 5 bases from V and 3 bases from J, with 22 bases in between. The table lists this clonotype with a few counts. The sample taken for sequencing was blood, either unsorted or a sorted T cell fraction (not recorded which). This rearrangement joins TRBV7-9 to TRBJ1-2; D is possibly TRBD1 (5 bases). The sequence derives from a human donor who was either an allogeneic HSCT recipient or a stem cell or donor lymphocyte infusion donor (not recorded which). It is not recorded whose cells these are; they may come from a transplant donor. CDR3 sequence: CASSLGLNSGVDYGYTF. The CDR3 bases are TGTGCCAGCAGCCTGGGACTCAACTCCGGGGTAGACTATGGCTACACCTTC.